The clone carrying this T cell receptor (beta chain) was seen once. Methods used by the authors: Nucleated cell counts were estimated from reference gene primer amplification. The repertoire was sequenced with immunoSEQ multiplex PCR; TCRdb's copy has only in-frame clones and lacks some. V, J and clone size are those of that table, while D and trimming were read from the DNA. The data show tens of thousands of clones, around four fifths seen once. This specimen comes from a study of blood T cell repertoires in COVID-19. Study-level information: Material from acute and convalescent COVID-19 was sourced from the United States, Italy and Spain.

The CDR3 has 15 residues. With 2 bases clipped from V and 4 bases from J, the junction kept 0 bases outside the gene matches. Germline V gene sequence: CDR1 MNHEY, CDR2 SVGAGI. The chain employs TRBV6-5 and TRBJ2-1; 12 nucleotides align to TRBD2. The source of this sequence is an elderly man with active or convalescent COVID-19. Sequenced: peripheral blood. The CDR3 is CASSYTSGRYNEQFF. CDR3 nucleotides: TGTGCCAGCAGTTACACTAGCGGGAGGTACAATGAGCAGTTCTTC.